This paragraph covers one T cell receptor beta chain sequence. Its antigen specificity is not known. No much larger clonotype is one base removed from it; base qualities were not supplied. TCRbeta CDR3 regions were amplified from genomic DNA by means of the immunoSEQ Assay, a bias-controlled multiplex PCR. From the authors' description of their analysis: Within the assay, amplification of reference gene primers was used to estimate how many nucleated cells each sample contained. To quantify the absolute abundance of each unique TCRbeta CDR3 rearrangement, sequence reads were collapsed and filtered. For each sample, productive Simpson clonality was calculated as the square root of Simpson's diversity index over productive rearrangements. What TCRdb holds here is the immuneACCESS table cut down to in-frame rearrangements. Part of the clones is not present; checked against another copy, under half of the missing clones reflect an unresolved V gene, and the others are unexplained. That table supplies the V and J calls and clone size; D and trimming were determined from the DNA. This sample gives around 270,000 clones in total; 70% to 90% of them show up just once. The ten top clones hold approximately 4% of the sample.

Participants in the prospective study were aged 18 to 89 years, lived in 24 United States geographic areas, and enrolled through a virtual design. Cohort assignment in the prospective study relied on participant-reported clinical history from a screening survey and a study questionnaire. Recovered participants in ImmuneRACE Cohort 3 were defined as having two consecutive negative NP/OP PCR tests, clearance from a healthcare professional, or resolution of symptoms. In the prospective study, mobile phlebotomists collected whole blood, serum and a nasopharyngeal or oropharyngeal swab from each participant. Additional blood draws and questionnaires over an approximately 2-month period could optionally be provided by prospective study participants. Before DNA extraction, prospective study blood samples were shipped either frozen or at room temperature. After removal of 2 bases from V and 5 bases from J, the junction retains 4 bases not matched to a gene. The CDR3 has 16 amino acids, counting the end cysteine and phenylalanine. The sequence is cut down to CDR3 DNA, 48 bases in frame from base 1. As encoded in the germline V gene, CDR1 is KGHDR while CDR2 is SFDVKD.

These data come from a study of blood T cell repertoires in COVID-19 (dated by TCRdb to 2019 to 2021). Background on the whole study: Collaborator samples came from the United States, Italy and Spain and covered acute and convalescent phases of COVID-19. The samples were drawn from the first 160 participants of the ongoing ImmuneRACE study and from about 1,200 subjects provided by 6 global collaborators. The sample metadata nearly always contained a de-identified subject ID, COVID-19 status, age in years and sex. Where HLA class I and class II types were available, the types were taken from metadata supplied by the sample provider, not from assay-based typing. The material from the prospective study consisted of cDNA or gDNA derived from T cells, B-cell-depleted T cells, or PBMCs. Deeply sampled blood TCRbeta repertoires from subjects exposed to, actively infected with, or recovered from COVID-19 were included in the dataset. The repertoires were made available in a free public database intended to serve as a resource for research on the immune response to SARS-CoV-2.

The full study reports these points: The amount of clinical and demographic metadata varied by source and participant and was provided uncurated.

The sample comprised PBMCs or T cells enriched from blood (not recorded which). The V gene is TRBV24-1 and the J gene is TRBJ1-5, with 11 junctional bases fitting TRBD1. This TCR was recovered from a woman aged 25 to 45 who had recovered from COVID-19. The CDR3 is CATSDSGTGGDQPQHF. The nucleotide sequence reads as follows: TGTGCCACCAGTGATTCCGGGACAGGGGGAGATCAGCCCCAGCATTTT.